This T cell receptor (beta chain) was sequenced for a study of CD8 T cells in ankylosing spondylitis. Findings and limits, study-wide: For ankylosing spondylitis blood, a TCR beta motif of under 10 highly homologous variants appeared characteristic. Disease-linked clones were reportedly significantly enriched in matched ankylosing spondylitis synovial fluid. A number of the motif variants had already been described in reactive arthritis synovial fluid and blood.

Concerning this clonotype itself: Its antigen is currently unknown.

Using quantitative 5'-RACE with molecular barcodes, the authors made TCR beta libraries. TCRdb itself ran the 5' RACE reads through MiXCR, one entry per CDR3 protein. The sample contains over 150,000 distinct CDR3 sequences, 13% of which appear only once. The CDR3 runs 17 residues. V shed 4 bases, J shed 2 bases, and the junction held 5 bases outside the gene matches. CDR1 and CDR2 from the germline V gene are MNHEY and SMNVEV (reference sequence). This clonotype was obtained from a male donor with ankylosing spondylitis or in good health (not recorded which). The sample consisted of blood, either unsorted or a sorted T cell fraction (not recorded which). The chain recombines TRBV27 with TRBJ2-3; 14 bases align to TRBD2. Here the CDR3 DNA reads TGTGCCAGCAGTTGGGGGACTAGCGGGGGCCTCACAGATACGCAGTATTTT. The encoded protein is CASSWGTSGGLTDTQYF.